Each of the 5 T cell receptor beta chains below was sequenced from the same sample in a study of radiotherapy plus CTLA-4 blockade in lung cancer. Clones were read by immunoSEQ multiplex PCR, and TCRdb kept only the in-frame ones, dropping some. The table shows some 48,000 clones, with 86% occurring only once. This specimen consisted of peripheral blood, obtained from a patient treated with radiotherapy plus ipilimumab. These TCRs come from a human donor with non-small cell lung cancer that progressed on radiotherapy plus ipilimumab. Some clones in this sample may be carry-over from other donors' samples.

J is TRBJ1-5 and V is TRBV5-1; tentative D call: TRBD1 (6 bases). CDR1 is SGHRS and CDR2 is YFSETQ in the germline V gene. Trimming took off 0 bases at V and 1 base at J, with 14 bases between the two ends. The CDR3 runs 17 residues. For the CDR3, the DNA is TGCGCCAGCAGCTTGGCCAGGGGCGGAAGGAGCAATCAGCCCCAGCATTTT. Protein: CASSLARGGRSNQPQHF.

This rearrangement joins TRBV6-5 to TRBJ2-7; D ambiguous. Trimming shortened V by 2 bases and J by 6 bases, and 17 bases separated the two germline ends. CDR1 and CDR2 from the germline V gene are MNHEY and SVGAGI. CDR3 length: 15 amino acids. As DNA, the CDR3 is TGTGCCAGCAGTTACGGCGCCACGAGGAGATCCGAGCAGTACTTC. Protein: CASSYGATRRSEQYF.

V usage is TRBV19 and J usage is TRBJ2-3; D is possibly TRBD2 (6 bases). The CDR3 has 15 amino acids. V was cut by 3 bases and J by 0 bases, with 10 bases left in between. The germline V gene encodes CDR1 LNHDA and CDR2 SQIVND (reference sequence). The CDR3 DNA reads as TGTGCCAGTAGTATGACCGGGACTAGCACAGATACGCAGTATTTT. Its translation is CASSMTGTSTDTQYF.

The chain links TRBV11-2 to TRBJ1-2; 7 bases agree with TRBD1. V lost 5 bases and J lost 3; bases outside the gene matches: 6. CDR1 is SGHAT and CDR2 is FQNNGV in the germline V gene. This CDR3 spans 14 amino acids. CDR3 amino acids: CASSTGVGDYGYTF. The DNA of the CDR3 is TGTGCCAGCAGCACAGGGGTCGGGGACTATGGCTACACCTTC.

CDR3 DNA: TGTGCCAGCAGTTTAAGGGGGTTTGAGAGTACGCGACAGGAGACCCAGTACTTC. This gives the protein CASSLRGFESTRQETQYF. The genes are TRBV27 and TRBJ2-5; possible D gene TRBD1, 6 bases. This CDR3 is 18 amino acids long. With 2 bases removed from V and 5 bases from J, the gap between germline ends came to 24 bases. Germline-derived CDR1 and CDR2 are MNHEY and SMNVEV (reference sequence).